These 26 T cell receptor beta chains originate from one sample sequenced in a study of control samples from healthy donors and cancer patients. Only in-frame clones appear in the TCRdb table, and some are missing; sequencing was by immunoSEQ multiplex PCR. The sample comprises tens of thousands of clones, roughly 90% of which are singletons, and about 1.7% rests with the top ten. Sample: PBMCs. These receptors originate from a man aged 35 to 55 with colorectal cancer.

This rearrangement joins TRBV7-7 to TRBJ2-2; D is unclear. The germline V gene encodes CDR1 SSHAT and CDR2 FNYEAQ (reference sequence). The CDR3 spans 14 residues. The V end lost 3 bases, the J end lost 5 bases, and 10 bases lay between the germline ends. The CDR3 region has the DNA TGTGCCAGCAGCTTTGGTTTGGGGACCGGGGAGCTGTTTTTT. Amino acid sequence: CASSFGLGTGELFF.

CDR3 DNA sequence: TGTGCCAGTAGTATAGAATCAGGGGTCGGTCAGCCCCAGCATTTT. Translated, it gives CASSIESGVGQPQHF. This chain connects TRBV19 to TRBJ1-5; D is possibly TRBD1 (6 bases). V shed 0 bases and J shed 6 bases, with 12 bases lying between them. The CDR3 covers 15 residues. CDR1 is LNHDA and CDR2 is SQIVND in the germline V gene (reference sequence).

This chain connects TRBV10-3 to TRBJ1-1; D ambiguous. The CDR3 sequence is 16 residues long. The ends were cut back, 4 bases at V and 3 bases at J, with 18 bases in the middle. Germline CDR1 ENHRY, CDR2 SYGVKD. CDR3 nucleotides: TGTGCCATCAGTGGTCCCCCAGGTGGTAAGGACACTGAAGCTTTCTTT. Translation: CAISGPPGGKDTEAFF.

The chain uses TRBV25-1 and TRBJ2-5; D possibly corresponds to TRBD1 (5 bases). V was shortened by 0 bases and J by 1 base, with 9 bases between the two germline ends. The CDR3 runs 15 residues. Germline-derived CDR1 and CDR2 are MGHDK and SYGVNS. In DNA form, the CDR3 reads TGTGCCAGCAGTGAATATAGGGGCGTCCAAGAGACCCAGTACTTC. This sequence encodes CASSEYRGVQETQYF.

The V and J genes are TRBV19 and TRBJ1-5; 7 bases agree with TRBD1. Germline V lookup: CDR1 LNHDA, CDR2 SQIVND (reference sequence). J was trimmed by 2 bases and V by 7 bases; bases with no gene match: 14. The CDR3 consists of 17 residues. CDR3 coding DNA: TGTGCCAGTAAACGACAGGGAACGGCCTATGGCAATCAGCCCCAGCATTTT. The encoded protein is CASKRQGTAYGNQPQHF. Looking up the rest from reference TRBV19 and TRBJ1-5 gives the full variable domain: DGGITQSPKYLFRKEGQNVTLSCEQNLNHDAMYWYRQDPGQGLRLIYYSQIVNDFQKGDIAEGYSVSREKKESFPLTVTSAQKNPTAFYLCASKRQGTAYGNQPQHFGDGTRLSIL.

The chain recombines TRBV7-8 with TRBJ2-4, with 8 bases lining up with TRBD2. Germline trimming cut 5 bases from V and 7 bases from J; bases unmatched to any gene: 13. Germline CDR1 is SGHVS and CDR2 is FQNEAQ. The CDR3 is 16 residues long. CDR3 DNA: TGTGCCAGCAGCCCCGGCGGGGGGCGGGGGGTGAACATTCAGTACTTC. This gives the protein CASSPGGGRGVNIQYF. Together with reference TRBV7-8 and TRBJ2-4, the CDR3 gives the full variable domain: GAGVSQSPRYKVAKRGQDVALRCDPISGHVSLFWYQQALGQGPEFLTYFQNEAQLDKSGLPSDRFFAERPEGSVSTLKIQRTQQEDSAVYLCASSPGGGRGVNIQYFGAGTRLSVL.

The chain links TRBV4-2 to TRBJ1-2, with a tentative D call TRBD1 (5 bases). Germline V CDR1 and CDR2: LGHNA, YNFKEQ. Trimming cost V 3 bases and J 4 bases, with 12 bases left between them. The CDR3 is made up of 14 amino acids. The CDR3 sequence: CASSQRGEPYGYTF. DNA of the CDR3: TGTGCCAGCAGCCAGAGGGGCGAACCCTATGGCTACACCTTC.

The chain couples TRBV5-1 to TRBJ1-4; TRBD1 matches 8 bases. The germline CDR1 and CDR2 sequences are SGHRS and YFSETQ. The J segment lost 6 bases and the V segment lost 2 bases, leaving 3 bases of the junction unmatched. The CDR3 covers 14 residues. In DNA, the CDR3 is TGCGCCAGCAGCTTCCAGGGGGCTGATGAAAAACTGTTTTTT. Its translation is CASSFQGADEKLFF.

This sequence joins TRBV7-3 and TRBJ2-1; 9 nucleotides match TRBD1. Germline CDR1 reads SGHTA; CDR2 reads FQGTGA. This CDR3 spans 14 amino acids. Losses at the gene ends were 5 bases for V and 6 bases for J; bases not matched to a gene: 5. The CDR3: CASSTTGQGNEQFF. CDR3 coding DNA: TGTGCCAGCAGCACCACGGGACAGGGCAATGAGCAGTTCTTC.

The V and J genes are TRBV4-3 and TRBJ2-3; D tentatively reads TRBD1 or TRBD2 (5 bases each). The CDR3 is 17 amino acids. V lost 0 bases, J lost 2 bases, and 15 bases lay in between. CDR1 is LGHNA and CDR2 is YSLEER in the germline V gene. CDR3 in amino acids: CASSQESTGRFTDTQYF. The CDR3 DNA sequence: TGCGCCAGCAGCCAAGAATCGACGGGACGGTTCACAGATACGCAGTATTTT.

Only one count was recorded for this clone. The chain joins TRBV6-1 to TRBJ1-5; D is uncertain. The CDR3 totals 14 residues. Germline CDR1 MNHNS, CDR2 SASEGT. V shed 1 base and J shed 7 bases, with 11 bases lying between them. CDR3 coding DNA: TGTGCCAGCAGTGAAGAACCCGGGGTACAGCCCCAGCATTTT. It is translated as CASSEEPGVQPQHF.

The V gene is TRBV9, the J gene TRBJ1-4; D is possibly TRBD1 (5 bases). This CDR3 is built from 15 residues. Trimming shortened V by 0 bases and J by 10 bases, and 16 bases separated the two germline ends. Looked up from germline, CDR1 is SGDLS and CDR2 is YYNGEE. As DNA, the CDR3 is TGTGCCAGCAGCGTAGAAAGTGGGGCCCAAGGAAAACTGTTTTTT. Translation: CASSVESGAQGKLFF.

The genes are TRBV6-2 or TRBV6-3 and TRBJ2-1; 8 nucleotides line up with TRBD2. Germline V gene data show CDR1 as MNHEY and CDR2 as SVGEGT. Trimming took 5 bases from V and 0 from J; bases not matched to a gene: 6. The CDR3 is 16 residues long. CDR3 sequence reads: CASSQAGASSYNEQFF. The CDR3 nucleotides read TGTGCCAGCAGTCAAGCGGGGGCCAGCTCCTACAATGAGCAGTTCTTC.

This chain uses TRBV3-1 (or the pseudogene TRBV3-2) with TRBJ2-1, with TRBD2 matching 10 bases. The germline CDR1 and CDR2 sequences are LGHDT and YNNKEL (reference sequence). Trimming took 4 bases from V and 6 from J; bases not matched to a gene: 6. The CDR3 runs to 15 residues. CDR3 region: CASSRGTSVFNEQFF. The CDR3 DNA reads as TGTGCCAGCAGCCGGGGGACTAGCGTGTTCAATGAGCAGTTCTTC.

This chain connects TRBV19 to TRBJ2-1; the D is unclear. This CDR3 region has 12 residues. Deletions cut 8 bases from V and 9 bases from J, with 14 bases between. CDR1 is LNHDA and CDR2 is SQIVND in the germline V gene (reference sequence). The CDR3, as DNA: TGTGCCAGTGGCCCCTCGGTAGGTGAGCAGTTCTTC. Encoded protein: CASGPSVGEQFF.

The genes are TRBV19 and TRBJ1-2; D is undetermined. Trimming pared 6 bases from V and 8 bases from J, leaving 13 bases between. This CDR3 region has 12 residues. Germline V gene lookup returns CDR1 LNHDA and CDR2 SQIVND (reference sequence). The CDR3 bases are TGTGCCAGTAGCACAAAGGGTAGGGGCTACACCTTC. This sequence encodes CASSTKGRGYTF.

The chain joins TRBV7-2 to TRBJ1-2; tentative D call: TRBD1 (6 bases). Germline CDR1 and CDR2: SGHTA and FQGNSA. Between the trimmed V and J ends, which lost 7 bases and 8 bases, there was a span of 20 bases. CDR3 size: 14 residues. This CDR3 is CASTASAGAGGYTF. The CDR3 region has the DNA TGTGCCAGCACCGCCTCGGCGGGGGCTGGCGGCTACACCTTC.

The chain links TRBV11-2 to TRBJ1-4; 8 nucleotides line up with TRBD1. The J segment lost 12 bases and the V segment lost 5 bases, leaving 11 bases of the junction unmatched. Germline lookup yields CDR1 SGHAT and CDR2 FQNNGV. This CDR3 comprises 14 residues. The CDR3 loop is CASSGDRIMKELFF. As DNA, the CDR3 is TGTGCCAGCAGCGGGGACAGGATAATGAAGGAACTGTTTTTT.

V usage is TRBV5-4 and J usage is TRBJ2-5, with 7 bases matching TRBD2. The ends lost 4 bases at V and 4 bases at J; junction bases unmatched: 7. Germline assignment: CDR1 SGHNT and CDR2 YYREEE (reference sequence). The CDR3 runs to 14 residues. In nucleotides, the CDR3 is TGTGCCAGCAGCCCCCAAGGGGAGGGAGAGACCCAGTACTTC. Protein: CASSPQGEGETQYF.

This sequence joins TRBV5-1 and TRBJ2-1, with TRBD2 identical over 8 bases. The CDR3 runs 19 residues. The germline gives CDR1 SGHRS, CDR2 YFSETQ. Unmatched junction bases numbered 16, after V lost 4 bases and J lost 1 base. The CDR3 loop reads CASSTRGSGGRISYNEQFF. DNA for the CDR3: TGCGCCAGCAGCACTCGGGGAAGCGGGGGAAGAATATCCTACAATGAGCAGTTCTTC.

V gene TRBV5-6 combines with J gene TRBJ2-7; 7 bases match TRBD2. V trimming: 0 bases; J trimming: 5 bases; junction bases outside the gene matches: 5. The CDR3 length is 14 residues. The germline CDR1 and CDR2 sequences are SGHDT and YYEEEE. The CDR3, as DNA: TGTGCCAGCAGCTTGGGCGGGGGTGGTAACGAGCAGTACTTC. Its protein product is CASSLGGGGNEQYF.

This CDR3 reads CASSPHSTEYNEQFF. CDR3 coding DNA: TGTGCCAGCAGCCCCCATTCCACAGAATACAATGAGCAGTTCTTC. V usage is TRBV3-1 (or the pseudogene TRBV3-2) and J usage is TRBJ2-1; no firm D call. Deletions cut 4 bases from V and 4 bases from J, with 14 bases between. Germline lookup yields CDR1 LGHDT and CDR2 YNNKEL (reference sequence). There are 15 residues in the CDR3.

The chain links TRBV11-2 to TRBJ1-4, with TRBD1 matching over 7 bases. V trimming: 9 bases; J trimming: 0 bases; junction bases outside the gene matches: 4. Germline V gene sequence: CDR1 SGHAT, CDR2 FQNNGV. This CDR3 is 14 amino acids long. The CDR3 loop is CASSRGATNEKLFF. Written as DNA, the CDR3 is TGTGCCAGTAGCAGGGGGGCAACTAATGAAAAACTGTTTTTT. The full variable domain, its missing parts supplied by reference TRBV11-2 and TRBJ1-4, is EAGVAQSPRYKIIEKRQSVAFWCNPISGHATLYWYQQILGQGPKLLIQFQNNGVVDDSQLPKDRFSAERLKGVDSTLKIQPAKLEDSAVYLCASSRGATNEKLFFGSGTQLSVL.

The chain couples TRBV5-4 to TRBJ1-2, with TRBD1 matching 7 bases. V shed 4 bases, J shed 1 base, and the junction held 13 bases outside the gene matches. The germline V gene has CDR1 SGHNT and CDR2 YYREEE (reference sequence). CDR3 length equals 17 residues. The CDR3 bases are TGTGCCAGCAGCCCCCAACGGGTGACAGGGATTAACTATGGCTACACCTTC. It encodes CASSPQRVTGINYGYTF.

The V gene is TRBV12-3 or TRBV12-4, the J gene TRBJ2-7, with unresolved D. There are 12 residues in the CDR3. V dropped 2 bases and J dropped 4 bases, with 6 bases sitting between them. CDR3 residues: CASSLSGYEQYF. The CDR3 region has the DNA TGTGCCAGCAGTTTAAGTGGGTACGAGCAGTACTTC.

This clone was counted a single time. The chain couples TRBV6-5 to TRBJ1-3, with 8 bases that match TRBD1. This CDR3 has 15 residues. The V gene end was trimmed by 0 bases and the J gene end by 10 bases; junction bases not matched to a gene: 8. Germline assignment: CDR1 MNHEY and CDR2 SVGAGI. CDR3 DNA sequence: TGTGCCAGCAGTTACTCGACAGGGGCCCACGGAACCATATATTTT. Its translation: CASSYSTGAHGTIYF.